This T cell receptor (beta chain) was recorded in a study of cytomegalovirus exposure and HLA in healthy donors. Findings of the study overall: For TCR beta chains, V- and J-gene trimming was later linked to a missense DCLRE1C variant.

PCR involved 60 Vbeta and 13 Jbeta primers. Assay: immunoSEQ multiplex PCR; the TCRdb copy retains only in-frame clones and omits some. The table has over 150,000 clones, 84% seen once. Concerning this clone itself: Antigen specificity is unknown.

In germline, CDR1 is MNHEY, CDR2 SMNVEV (reference sequence). This CDR3 has 15 amino acids. The V and J ends lost 2 bases and 5 bases respectively, with 15 bases between them. The sequencing input was PBMCs. This clonotype was obtained from a girl aged 10 to 17 in good health and CMV-seropositive. The chain carries TRBV27 and TRBJ1-2; D gene uncertain. The DNA of the CDR3 is TGTGCCAGCAGTTTAACGTTACGTGGAGAATATGGCTACACCTTC. Encoded protein: CASSLTLRGEYGYTF.